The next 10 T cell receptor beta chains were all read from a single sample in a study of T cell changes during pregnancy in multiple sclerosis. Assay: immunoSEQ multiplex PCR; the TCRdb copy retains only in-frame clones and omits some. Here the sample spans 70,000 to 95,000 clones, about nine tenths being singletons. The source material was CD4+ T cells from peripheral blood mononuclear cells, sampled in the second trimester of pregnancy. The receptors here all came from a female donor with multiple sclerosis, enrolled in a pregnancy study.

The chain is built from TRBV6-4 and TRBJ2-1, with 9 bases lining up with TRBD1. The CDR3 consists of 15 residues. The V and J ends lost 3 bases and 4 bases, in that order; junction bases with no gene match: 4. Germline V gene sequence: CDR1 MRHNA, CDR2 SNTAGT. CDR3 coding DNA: TGTGCCAGCAGTGAACAGGGGGCGGAATACAATGAGCAGTTCTTC. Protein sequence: CASSEQGAEYNEQFF.

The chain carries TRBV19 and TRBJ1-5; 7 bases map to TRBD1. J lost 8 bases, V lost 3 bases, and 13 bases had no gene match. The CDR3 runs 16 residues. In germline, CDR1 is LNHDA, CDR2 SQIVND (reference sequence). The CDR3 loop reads CASSIGQALRKKPQHF. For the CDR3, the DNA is TGTGCCAGTAGTATTGGACAGGCCCTTCGGAAGAAGCCCCAGCATTTT.

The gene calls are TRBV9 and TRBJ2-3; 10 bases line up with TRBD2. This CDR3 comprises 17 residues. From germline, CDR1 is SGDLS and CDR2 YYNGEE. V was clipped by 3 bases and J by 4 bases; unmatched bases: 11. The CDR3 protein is CASSGASGSIGPDTQYF. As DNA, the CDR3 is TGTGCCAGCAGCGGAGCTAGCGGGAGTATTGGTCCAGATACGCAGTATTTT.

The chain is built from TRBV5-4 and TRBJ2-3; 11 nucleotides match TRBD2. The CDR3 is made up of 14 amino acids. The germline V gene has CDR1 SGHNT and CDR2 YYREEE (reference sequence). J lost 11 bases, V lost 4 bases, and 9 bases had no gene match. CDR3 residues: CASSQYLAGGGQYF. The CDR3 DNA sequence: TGTGCCAGCAGCCAATATCTAGCGGGGGGCGGGCAGTATTTT. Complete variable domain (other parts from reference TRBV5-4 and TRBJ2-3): ETGVTQSPTHLIKTRGQQVTLRCSSQSGHNTVSWYQQALGQGPQFIFQYYREEENGRGNFPPRFSGLQFPNYSSELNVNALELDDSALYLCASSQYLAGGGQYFGPGTRLTVL.

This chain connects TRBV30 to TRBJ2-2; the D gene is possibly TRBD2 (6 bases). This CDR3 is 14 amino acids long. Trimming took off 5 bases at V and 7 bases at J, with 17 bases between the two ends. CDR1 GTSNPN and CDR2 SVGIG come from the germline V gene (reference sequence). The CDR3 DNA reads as TGTGCCTGGGTCGGGGGAGCTAAAGGCGGGGAGCTGTTTTTT. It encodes CAWVGGAKGGELFF.

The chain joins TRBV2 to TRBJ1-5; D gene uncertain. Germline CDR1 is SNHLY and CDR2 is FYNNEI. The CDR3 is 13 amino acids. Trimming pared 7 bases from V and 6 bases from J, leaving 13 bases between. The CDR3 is CASTRHSSQPQHF. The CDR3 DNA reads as TGTGCCAGCACTAGGCACTCCAGTCAGCCCCAGCATTTT.

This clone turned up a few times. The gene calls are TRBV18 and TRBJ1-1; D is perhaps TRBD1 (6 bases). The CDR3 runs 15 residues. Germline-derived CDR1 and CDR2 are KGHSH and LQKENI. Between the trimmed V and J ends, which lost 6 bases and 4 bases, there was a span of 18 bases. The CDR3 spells CASSVRGGRGTEAFF. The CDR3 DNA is TGTGCCAGCTCCGTGAGGGGGGGCCGGGGCACTGAAGCTTTCTTT.

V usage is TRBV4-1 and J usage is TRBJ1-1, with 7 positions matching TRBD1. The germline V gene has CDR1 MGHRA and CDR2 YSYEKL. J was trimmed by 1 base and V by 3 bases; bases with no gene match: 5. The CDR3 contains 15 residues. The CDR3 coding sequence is TGCGCCAGCAGCCAGACGGACAGGCAGAACACTGAAGCTTTCTTT. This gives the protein CASSQTDRQNTEAFF.

CDR3 sequence: CASSQELRRNTEAFF. The DNA of the CDR3 is TGTGCCAGCAGCCAAGAACTACGGCGGAACACTGAAGCTTTCTTT. The chain employs TRBV14 and TRBJ1-1; D uncertain. Germline CDR1 SGHDN, CDR2 FVKESK. This CDR3 is built from 15 residues. Trimming removed 0 bases at V and 1 base at J, with 9 bases between.

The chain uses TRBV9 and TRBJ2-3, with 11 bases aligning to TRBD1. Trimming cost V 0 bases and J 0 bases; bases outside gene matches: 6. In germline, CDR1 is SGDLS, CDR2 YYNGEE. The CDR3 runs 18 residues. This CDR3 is CASSVEGQGDYSTDTQYF. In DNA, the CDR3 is TGTGCCAGCAGCGTAGAGGGACAGGGGGATTATAGCACAGATACGCAGTATTTT.